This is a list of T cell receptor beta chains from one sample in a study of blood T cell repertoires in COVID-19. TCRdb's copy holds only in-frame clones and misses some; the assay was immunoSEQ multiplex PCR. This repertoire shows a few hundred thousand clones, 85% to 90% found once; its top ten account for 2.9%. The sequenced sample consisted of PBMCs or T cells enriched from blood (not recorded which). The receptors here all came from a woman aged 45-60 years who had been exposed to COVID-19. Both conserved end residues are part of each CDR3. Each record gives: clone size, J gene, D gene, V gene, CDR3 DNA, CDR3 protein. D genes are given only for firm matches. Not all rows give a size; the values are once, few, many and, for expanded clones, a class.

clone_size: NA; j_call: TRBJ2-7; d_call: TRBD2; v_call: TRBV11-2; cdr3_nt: TGTGCCAGCAGCCTCCTGACTAGCGGGGGATACTACGAGCAGTACTTC; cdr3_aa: CASSLLTSGGYYEQYF
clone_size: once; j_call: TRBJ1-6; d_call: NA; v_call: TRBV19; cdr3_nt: TGTGCCACCAAGGCATCAGCGGACTATAATTCACCCCTCCACTTT; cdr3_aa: CATKASADYNSPLHF
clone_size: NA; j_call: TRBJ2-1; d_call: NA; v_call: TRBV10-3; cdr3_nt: TGTGCCATCAGTGGACAGGCAAGCTCCTACAATGAGCAGTTCTTC; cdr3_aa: CAISGQASSYNEQFF
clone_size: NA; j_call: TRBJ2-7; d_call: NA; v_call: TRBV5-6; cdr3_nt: TGTGCCAGCAGCTTAGAGGCGTCTCTGTACGAGCAGTACTTC; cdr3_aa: CASSLEASLYEQYF
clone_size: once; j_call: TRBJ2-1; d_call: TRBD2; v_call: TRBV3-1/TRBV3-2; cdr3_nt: TGTGCCAGCAGCCGCAAACTAGCGGGGGGCAACAATGAGCAGTTCTTC; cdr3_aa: CASSRKLAGGNNEQFF
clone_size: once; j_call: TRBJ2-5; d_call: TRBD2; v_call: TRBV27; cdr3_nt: TGTGCCAGCAGTTTAGCGGGGGGGAGGGAGACCCAGTACTTC; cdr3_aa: CASSLAGGRETQYF
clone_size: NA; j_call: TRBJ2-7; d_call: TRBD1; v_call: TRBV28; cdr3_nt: TGTGCCAGCACTCGGACAGGGATAGTTTACGAGCAGTACTTC; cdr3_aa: CASTRTGIVYEQYF
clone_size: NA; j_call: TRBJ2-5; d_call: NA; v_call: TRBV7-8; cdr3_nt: TGTGCCAGCAGAAAAGGCTCCATAGGGGTACAAGAGACCCAGTACTTC; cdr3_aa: CASRKGSIGVQETQYF
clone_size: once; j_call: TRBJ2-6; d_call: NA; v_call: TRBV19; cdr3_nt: TGTGCCAGCTTCAGAGGTCCTGGGGCCAACGTCCTGACTTTC; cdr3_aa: CASFRGPGANVLTF
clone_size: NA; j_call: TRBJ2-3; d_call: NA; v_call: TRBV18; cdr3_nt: TGTGCCAGCTCACCTGTCGGGGGGCGGGATACGCAGTATTTT; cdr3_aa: CASSPVGGRDTQYF
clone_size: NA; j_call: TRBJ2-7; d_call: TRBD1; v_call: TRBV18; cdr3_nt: TGTGCCAGCTCAACGGACAGGGTTTTATCCTACGAGCAGTACTTC; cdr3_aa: CASSTDRVLSYEQYF
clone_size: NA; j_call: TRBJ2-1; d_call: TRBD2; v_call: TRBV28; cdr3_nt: TGTGCCAGCAGCCGACTAGCGGGGGGTAACAATGAGCAGTTCTTC; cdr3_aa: CASSRLAGGNNEQFF
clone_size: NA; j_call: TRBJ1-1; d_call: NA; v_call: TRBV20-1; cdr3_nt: TGCAGTGCTAGTCAGCGAAGTTTGAACACTGAAGCTTTCTTT; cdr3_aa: CSASQRSLNTEAFF
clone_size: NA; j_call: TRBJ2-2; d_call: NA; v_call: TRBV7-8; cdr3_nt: TGTGCCAGCAGCTTTTCGTGGCAGGGGAACACCGGGGAGCTGTTTTTT; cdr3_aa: CASSFSWQGNTGELFF
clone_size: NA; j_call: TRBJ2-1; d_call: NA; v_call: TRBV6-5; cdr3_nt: TGTGCCAGCAGTTGGAGGAGGGGGCCGGATGAGCAGTTCTTC; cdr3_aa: CASSWRRGPDEQFF
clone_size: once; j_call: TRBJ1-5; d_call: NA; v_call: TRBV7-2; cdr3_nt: TGTGCCAGCAGCCTGGGGGGTCAGCCCCAGCATTTT; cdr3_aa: CASSLGGQPQHF
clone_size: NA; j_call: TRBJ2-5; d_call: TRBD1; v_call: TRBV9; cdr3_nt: TGTGCCAGCAGCCCTGCCCTGACAGGGGGCAGAGAGACCCAGTACTTC; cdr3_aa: CASSPALTGGRETQYF
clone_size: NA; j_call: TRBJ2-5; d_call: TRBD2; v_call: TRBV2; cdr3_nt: TGTGCCAGCTCAAGACTAGCGGGGGGCCTAGAGACCCAGTACTTC; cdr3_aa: CASSRLAGGLETQYF
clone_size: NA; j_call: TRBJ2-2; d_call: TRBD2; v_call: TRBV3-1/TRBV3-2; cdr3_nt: TGTGCCAGCAGCCAAGATGGACTAGCGTATACCGGGGAGCTGTTTTTT; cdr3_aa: CASSQDGLAYTGELFF
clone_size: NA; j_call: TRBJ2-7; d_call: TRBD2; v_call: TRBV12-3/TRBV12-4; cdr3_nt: TGTGCCAGCAGTAGGGGACCAGCGGGAGGTAGGGACTTC; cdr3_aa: CASSRGPAGGRDF
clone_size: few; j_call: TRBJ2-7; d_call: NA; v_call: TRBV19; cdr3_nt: TGTGCCAGTAGTCTGGGCTTCAACCCTCTCGAGCAGTACTTC; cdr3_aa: CASSLGFNPLEQYF
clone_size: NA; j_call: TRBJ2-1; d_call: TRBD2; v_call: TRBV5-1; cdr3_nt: TGCGCGGACCGGGGACTAGACAATGAGCAGTTCTTC; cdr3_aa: CADRGLDNEQFF
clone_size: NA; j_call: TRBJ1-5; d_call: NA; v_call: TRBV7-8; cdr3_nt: TGTGCCAGCAGCCCTCGGGGGCAGCCCCAGCATTTT; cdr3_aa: CASSPRGQPQHF
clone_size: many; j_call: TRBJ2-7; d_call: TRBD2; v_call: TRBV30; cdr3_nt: TGTGCCTGGTCTAGCGGGCCGACGGGGCAGTACTTC; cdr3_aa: CAWSSGPTGQYF
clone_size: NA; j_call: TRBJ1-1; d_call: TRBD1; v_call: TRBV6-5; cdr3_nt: TGTGCCAGCAGTACTACGACAGGGCAACAAGCTTTCTTT; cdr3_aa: CASSTTTGQQAFF
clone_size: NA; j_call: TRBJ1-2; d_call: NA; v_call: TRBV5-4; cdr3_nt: TGTGCCAGCAGCGCCAGAGGGGGGGCGTATGGCTACACCTTC; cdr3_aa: CASSARGGAYGYTF
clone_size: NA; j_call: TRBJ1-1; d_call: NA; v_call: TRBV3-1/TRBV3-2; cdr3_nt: TGTGCCAGCAGCCAAGGCACAGGGAGGAACACTGAAGCTTTCTTT; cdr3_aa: CASSQGTGRNTEAFF
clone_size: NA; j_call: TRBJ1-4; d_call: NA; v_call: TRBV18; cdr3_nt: TGTGCCAGCTCCCCGACCCTGGAGGGAGAAAAACTGTTTTTT; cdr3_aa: CASSPTLEGEKLFF
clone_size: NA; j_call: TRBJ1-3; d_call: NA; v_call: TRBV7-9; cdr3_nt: TGTGCCAGCAGCTTAGAACGGGGTTCAGCTACTGGAAACACCATATATTTT; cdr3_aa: CASSLERGSATGNTIYF
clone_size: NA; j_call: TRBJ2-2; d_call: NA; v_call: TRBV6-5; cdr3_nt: TGTGCCAGCAGTTTTGAACAGGCCCCGAACACCGGGGAGCTGTTTTTT; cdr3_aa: CASSFEQAPNTGELFF
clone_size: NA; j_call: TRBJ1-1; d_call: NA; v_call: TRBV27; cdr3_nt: TGTGCCAGCAGTTTATGGGGCGAGTCGGGCACTGAAGCTTTCTTT; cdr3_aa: CASSLWGESGTEAFF
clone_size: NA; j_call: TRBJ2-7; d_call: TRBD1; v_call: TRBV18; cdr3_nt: TGTGCCAGCTCAGCCGGACAGGGGGTTCCCTACGAGCAGTACTTC; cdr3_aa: CASSAGQGVPYEQYF